This T cell receptor (beta chain) stems from a study of T cell responses to AZD1222 COVID-19 vaccine (dated by TCRdb to the early 2020s). About the full investigation: Because spike-specific TCR depth and breadth did not differ between the two schedules, AZD1222 recipients who got a second dose at roughly 4 weeks were pooled with those who got a second dose at roughly 12 weeks. Enrollment into the trials was organized by age into subgroups of 18-55, 56-69 and 70-plus years, and those subgroups contained about 150, 27 and 61 TCR-sequenced participants, respectively. TCR sequencing covered 230 or so trial participants: 200 to 220 given two doses of AZD1222 and approximately 25 given two doses of MenACWY control vaccine.

The CDR3 regions of human TCRbeta chains were analyzed by immunosequencing. Turning to the authors' computational methods: Repertoire TCRs were checked for matches against a reference library of SARS-CoV-2-specific TCRs that had been generated using the MIRA antigen-specificity platform. Breadth was defined as the fraction of unique TCRs that were SARS-CoV-2-associated, and depth was defined as the fraction of total T cells that were SARS-CoV-2-associated. Using the MIRA data, every spike-specific TCR was mapped to the spike region that the TCR reacted to and assigned to either a CD4 or a CD8 class. Log10-transformed breadth and depth values were compared by one-way ANOVA with Sidak's multiple comparisons tests. The source is immuneACCESS, and TCRdb retained only in-frame sequences with V and J called. Part of the clones is not carried over; for the studies checked, unresolved V genes explain less than half of this, and the remainder is unexplained. The V and J calls and clone size were taken over from that table, and D and trimming were inferred from the DNA. Across this sample there are about 120,000 clones, with about 90% seen only once. The ten biggest clones cover 11% to 15% of the sample.

Findings and caveats that apply to the study as a whole: Reportedly, almost half of the unique spike-specific TCRs recognized epitopes lying outside the regions that are mutated in the B.1.351 and B.1.1.7 variants. Only six or seven AZD1222 recipients were SARS-CoV-2 seropositive at baseline, limiting conclusions about previously exposed vaccinees. Because no day 14 peak-response samples were available, the repertoires could be characterized only after the peak T cell response. A significant rise in spike-specific TCR breadth and depth was observed after two AZD1222 doses relative to day 0 and relative to MenACWY recipients. Participants were mostly white British and included more females than males, and it was suggested by the authors that clonal diversity may have been underestimated. CD4 TCRs associated with the vaccine covered the entire spike protein, and the dominant responses were in regions 160-218 and 743-854. In the small 56-69-year group, the increase in depth fell short of significance, most likely because of low power.

Reading the label with the study, this specimen's time point is: baseline before first vaccination. The vaccinee samples were drawn from two UK trials, COV001 and COV002, one of which was a single-blind randomized controlled phase 2/3 trial testing AZD1222 (ChAdOx1 nCoV-19) in healthy adults. For TCRbeta chain sequencing, PBMC samples from trial participants were taken at day 0 and at day 28 after the second dose. Notes on this clone: This clone's antigen is unknown. No base quality information exists; no much larger clone differs at one position.

Unmatched junction bases come to 11, with V trimmed by 4 bases and J by 15 bases. CDR1 and CDR2, looked up from the germline V gene (reference sequence), are LGHDT and YNNKEL. From the cysteine through the phenylalanine, the CDR3 covers 13 amino acids. Only CDR3 DNA is held: 39 bases, read in frame from base 1. This TCR came from an adult in good health. Sample: peripheral blood, taken on day 0 of AZD1222 vaccination. Rearrangement joined TRBV3-1 (or the pseudogene TRBV3-2) to TRBJ2-1; 8 central nucleotides agree with TRBD2. The encoded CDR3 is CASSRRNSGNLFF. The nucleotide sequence is TGTGCCAGCAGCCGACGGAATAGCGGGAATTTGTTCTTC.